The present T cell receptor (beta chain) was sequenced within a study of cytomegalovirus exposure and HLA in healthy donors. Findings and limits, study-wide: Information on immune exposure was restricted to one variable (CMV serostatus). Several top significant clusters appeared, in a later analysis, to be linked to common viral pathogens. The authors considered a cluster of highly shared sequence variants likely to be a sequencing artifact. Researchers catalogued around 150 TCR beta chains as cytomegalovirus-associated.

This clone was picked up one time. Antigen specificity is unknown. The PCR contained 60 Vbeta and 13 Jbeta primers. Generated by immunoSEQ multiplex PCR, the TCRdb table keeps only in-frame clones and is missing some. The sample holds 90,000 to 150,000 clones, 74% seen once. The TCR comes from a woman aged 45-65 years in good health and CMV-seropositive. The specimen was PBMCs.

The CDR3 sequence is CASELGQGAGAFF. Here the CDR3 DNA reads TGTGCCAGTGAACTCGGACAGGGGGCCGGAGCTTTCTTT. This sequence joins TRBV19 and TRBJ1-1, with 11 bases lining up with TRBD1. The CDR3 length is 13 residues. V shed 8 bases, J shed 10 bases, and the junction held 9 bases outside the gene matches. The germline gives CDR1 LNHDA, CDR2 SQIVND (reference sequence).